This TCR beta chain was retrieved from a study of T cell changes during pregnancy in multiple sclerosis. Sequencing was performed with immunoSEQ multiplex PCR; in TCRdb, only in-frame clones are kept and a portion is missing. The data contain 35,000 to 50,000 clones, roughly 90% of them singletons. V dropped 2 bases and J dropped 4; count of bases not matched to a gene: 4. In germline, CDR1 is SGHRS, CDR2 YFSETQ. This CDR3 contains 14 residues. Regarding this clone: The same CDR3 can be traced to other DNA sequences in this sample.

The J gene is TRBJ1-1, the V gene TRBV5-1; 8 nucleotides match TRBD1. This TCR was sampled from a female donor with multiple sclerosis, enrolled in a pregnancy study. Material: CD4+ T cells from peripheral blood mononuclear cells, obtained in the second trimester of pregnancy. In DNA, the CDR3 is TGCGCCAGCAGCTTACAGGGGGGGACCACTGAAGCTTTCTTT. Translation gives CASSLQGGTTEAFF.